This TCR beta chain emerged from a study of shared clonotypes between healthy human individuals. TCRdb keeps only in-frame clones here, not all; method: immunoSEQ multiplex PCR. The sample includes roughly 2,500,000 clones, approximately 94% of them seen just once. The receptor comes from a young man in good health. Some clones in this sample may be carry-over from other donors' samples. The sequencing input was naive CD4+ T cells from PBMCs. Subset here: CD45RA+ positively selected.

The DNA of the CDR3 is TGTGCCAGCAGTTTACAGGGTAGCGGGAGTATCGGGTACGAGCAGTACTTC. It specifies CASSLQGSGSIGYEQYF. This chain links TRBV28 with TRBJ2-7; 9 bases are shared with TRBD2. The ends lost 2 bases at V and 4 bases at J; junction bases unmatched: 12. The CDR3 runs 17 residues. From germline, CDR1 is MDHEN and CDR2 SYDVKM.